Below are 25 T cell receptor beta chains sequenced from a single sample in a study of blood T cell repertoires in COVID-19. Sequencing used immunoSEQ multiplex PCR; TCRdb keeps in-frame clones, though not all of them. This sample has some 150,000 clones; about 85% occur once, and the top ten carry roughly 2.2%. Sequencing input: peripheral blood. Receptors were obtained from a woman in her seventies with acute or convalescent COVID-19.

This chain connects TRBV9 to TRBJ1-2; unclear D gene. This CDR3 comprises 15 residues. Trimming removed 0 bases at V and 0 bases at J, with 9 bases between. From germline, CDR1 is SGDLS and CDR2 YYNGEE. The CDR3: CASSVGASSNYGYTF. The CDR3 coding sequence is TGTGCCAGCAGCGTAGGAGCAAGCTCTAACTATGGCTACACCTTC.

The V and J genes are TRBV5-6 and TRBJ2-3; D not certain. Looked up from germline, CDR1 is SGHDT and CDR2 is YYEEEE. This CDR3 comprises 13 residues. V lost 0 bases and J lost 1, with 3 bases in between. CDR3 DNA: TGTGCCAGCAGCTTGGGCGGCACAGATACGCAGTATTTT. It specifies CASSLGGTDTQYF.

This chain links TRBV19 with TRBJ2-5; D uncertain. The V end lost 3 bases, the J end lost 4 bases, and 3 bases lay between the germline ends. CDR3 length: 11 amino acids. CDR1 is LNHDA and CDR2 is SQIVND in the germline V gene (reference sequence). The DNA for the CDR3 is TGTGCCAGTAGTATTCGAGAGACCCAGTACTTC. Translation gives CASSIRETQYF.

The chain couples TRBV7-8 to TRBJ2-5; D is unresolved. The CDR3 contains 16 residues. Germline values: CDR1 SGHVS, CDR2 FQNEAQ. V was clipped by 5 bases and J by 5 bases, with 21 bases between them. CDR3 loop: CASSRERIPRRETQYF. The CDR3 bases are TGTGCCAGCAGCAGAGAAAGGATCCCTAGGCGGGAGACCCAGTACTTC.

This chain connects TRBV24-1 to TRBJ2-7, with TRBD2 as a possible D gene (6 bases). V was shortened by 0 bases and J by 5 bases, with 7 bases between the two germline ends. The germline V gene has CDR1 KGHDR and CDR2 SFDVKD. The CDR3 has 13 amino acids. In DNA, the CDR3 is TGTGCCACCAGTGATTTGGAGCGGGACGAGCAGTACGTC. Protein product: CATSDLERDEQYV.

This clone appeared once. V gene TRBV10-1 combines with J gene TRBJ2-7, with D tentatively TRBD1 (6 bases). The ends were cut back, 3 bases at V and 3 bases at J, with 15 bases in the middle. The CDR3 has 15 residues. Per germline, CDR1 WNHNN and CDR2 SYGVQD (reference sequence). The CDR3 sequence is CASSEQGTKGYEQYF. The CDR3 DNA reads as TGCGCCAGCAGTGAACAGGGAACGAAGGGCTACGAGCAGTACTTC.

This chain joins TRBV3-1 (or the pseudogene TRBV3-2) and TRBJ1-5; 7 nucleotides match TRBD1. CDR3 length: 14 residues. The V gene end was trimmed by 3 bases and the J gene end by 4 bases; junction bases not matched to a gene: 3. Germline values: CDR1 LGHDT, CDR2 YNNKEL (reference sequence). This chain's CDR3 is CASSHGQVNQPQHF. The CDR3, as DNA: TGTGCCAGCAGCCACGGACAGGTTAATCAGCCCCAGCATTTT.

This clone appeared a single time. The rearrangement uses TRBV30 and TRBJ2-3; 12 nucleotides agree with TRBD2. The CDR3 consists of 14 residues. V lost 5 bases, J lost 8 bases, and 8 bases stayed unmatched. CDR1 is GTSNPN, CDR2 SVGIG, per germline (reference sequence). The CDR3 loop is CAWASSGGVGTQYF. The DNA for the CDR3 is TGTGCCTGGGCTTCTAGCGGGGGGGTTGGTACGCAGTATTTT.

The chain carries TRBV30 and TRBJ1-3, with no clear D. Germline CDR1 GTSNPN, CDR2 SVGIG (reference sequence). The CDR3 runs 15 residues. V was clipped by 0 bases and J by 0 bases, with 9 bases between them. This chain's CDR3 is CAWSVSSVSGNTIYF. In DNA form, the CDR3 reads TGTGCCTGGAGTGTATCGTCCGTCTCTGGAAACACCATATATTTT.

This chain connects TRBV5-1 to TRBJ1-5, with TRBD1 as a possible D gene (6 bases). Germline V lookup: CDR1 SGHRS, CDR2 YFSETQ. Trimming removed 0 bases from V and 9 bases from J, with 10 bases in between. The CDR3 contains 13 residues. The CDR3 DNA follows: TGCGCCAGCAGCTTGGATGGGGGCATGCCCCAGCATTTT. This translates into CASSLDGGMPQHF.

The table lists this clone with a count of one. The J gene is TRBJ2-7, the V gene TRBV28; D not certain. Trimming took 4 bases from V and 3 from J, leaving 13 bases between them. Germline V gene sequence: CDR1 MDHEN, CDR2 SYDVKM. The CDR3 is 14 amino acids. The CDR3, as DNA: TGTGCCAGCAGTTCAATGAGACACCTCTACGAGCAGTACGTC. It is translated as CASSSMRHLYEQYV.

The chain recombines TRBV23-1 with TRBJ2-3, with TRBD1 as a possible D gene (5 bases). TRBV23-1 is marked as an open reading frame, function uncertain. The V gene lost 0 bases and the J gene lost 7 bases, with 14 bases spanning the gap. The CDR3 has 15 residues. CDR3 sequence reads: CASSQSEGAHYTQYF. CDR3 coding DNA: TGCGCCAGCAGTCAATCGGAAGGGGCACATTATACGCAGTATTTT.

This clone was counted a single time. The J gene is TRBJ2-1, the V gene TRBV29-1; a possible D gene is TRBD1 (8 bases). This CDR3 is built from 15 residues. Germline CDR1 reads SQVTM; CDR2 reads ANQGSEA. Trimming left V 6 bases short and J 5 bases short, with 20 bases between. CDR3 in amino acids: CSVQGAMGGHNEQFF. The DNA for the CDR3 is TGCAGCGTCCAGGGGGCGATGGGGGGGCACAATGAGCAGTTCTTC.

The J gene is TRBJ1-1, the V gene TRBV5-6; weak D call: TRBD1 (5 bases). The V and J ends lost 4 bases and 0 bases respectively, with 10 bases between them. The CDR3 consists of 14 residues. The germline CDR1 and CDR2 sequences are SGHDT and YYEEEE. The CDR3 DNA follows: TGTGCCAGCAGCCCAGGGCCCATGAACACTGAAGCTTTCTTT. It specifies CASSPGPMNTEAFF. Full variable domain (rest looked up from reference TRBV5-6 and TRBJ1-1): DAGVTQSPTHLIKTRGQQVTLRCSPKSGHDTVSWYQQALGQGPQFIFQYYEEEERQRGNFPDRFSGHQFPNYSSELNVNALLLGDSALYLCASSPGPMNTEAFFGQGTRLTVV.

V and J are TRBV19 and TRBJ2-5, with D perhaps TRBD1 (6 bases). Trimming took off 8 bases at V and 3 bases at J, with 16 bases between the two ends. Per germline, CDR1 LNHDA and CDR2 SQIVND (reference sequence). The CDR3 has 14 residues. CDR3 loop: CASAPTGPKETQYF. Written as DNA, the CDR3 is TGTGCCAGTGCCCCGACAGGCCCAAAAGAGACCCAGTACTTC.

The chain is built from TRBV7-2 and TRBJ2-3; perhaps TRBD2 as D (6 bases). The germline V gene has CDR1 SGHTA and CDR2 FQGNSA. The CDR3 runs to 13 residues. The V end lost 1 base, the J end lost 5 bases, and 7 bases lay between the germline ends. The CDR3 DNA is TGTGCCAGCAGCTTAGGGCGGGAAGATACGCAGTATTTT. It yields the protein CASSLGREDTQYF.

V usage is TRBV29-1 and J usage is TRBJ2-1; 9 bases line up with TRBD2. Germline V gene data show CDR1 as SQVTM and CDR2 as ANQGSEA. The CDR3 length is 15 residues. V lost 3 bases, J lost 9 bases, and 12 bases stayed unmatched. The CDR3 protein is CSVDERTSVLGEQFF. Written as DNA, the CDR3 is TGCAGCGTTGACGAGAGGACTAGCGTCTTGGGTGAGCAGTTCTTC.

The J gene is TRBJ2-7, the V gene TRBV28; D remains ambiguous. The CDR3 has 14 residues. With 6 bases removed from V and 2 bases from J, the gap between germline ends came to 14 bases. The germline V gene encodes CDR1 MDHEN and CDR2 SYDVKM. CDR3 in amino acids: CASSRLVIPYEQYV. The DNA of the CDR3 is TGTGCCAGCAGCCGACTGGTAATCCCCTACGAGCAGTACGTC.

The J gene is TRBJ1-6, the V gene TRBV18, with 11 bases that match TRBD1. V trimming: 3 bases; J trimming: 9 bases; junction bases outside the gene matches: 4. Germline values: CDR1 KGHSH, CDR2 LQKENI. The CDR3 contains 15 residues. CDR3 nucleotide sequence: TGTGCCAGCTCACCTTGGACAGGGGGCGGTTCACCCCTCCACTTT. It codes for CASSPWTGGGSPLHF.

The V and J genes are TRBV4-2 and TRBJ1-5; tentative D call: TRBD1 (5 bases). Per the germline V gene, CDR1 is LGHNA and CDR2 is YNFKEQ. Trimming shortened V by 0 bases and J by 2 bases, and 17 bases separated the two germline ends. The CDR3 is 18 residues long. The CDR3 DNA sequence: TGTGCCAGCAGCCAAGATGGGGGGACCCATCGTGGCAATCAGCCCCAGCATTTT. Translation gives CASSQDGGTHRGNQPQHF.

CDR3 DNA: TGTGCCAGCACCGAAAGGAGGGCACAGCGTAATGAAAAACTGTTTTTT. Translation gives CASTERRAQRNEKLFF. V and J are TRBV2 and TRBJ1-4; no reliable D call. In germline, CDR1 is SNHLY, CDR2 FYNNEI. The CDR3 totals 16 residues. The V end was cut by 7 bases, the J end by 4 bases, with 19 bases between.

The chain joins TRBV7-8 to TRBJ1-1, with TRBD1 identical over 10 bases. Germline CDR1 and CDR2: SGHVS and FQNEAQ. Trimming removed 2 bases from V and 5 bases from J; junction bases left unmatched: 8. The CDR3 spans 16 residues. CDR3 sequence: CASSLRGQGTRTEAFF. The CDR3 DNA reads as TGTGCCAGCAGCTTACGGGGACAGGGGACAAGAACTGAAGCTTTCTTT.

This sequence joins TRBV7-9 and TRBJ1-1; TRBD1 aligns across 8 bases. Per germline, CDR1 SEHNR and CDR2 FQNEAQ (reference sequence). After removal of 4 bases from V and 3 bases from J, the junction contained 13 bases not matched to a gene. The CDR3 is made up of 17 amino acids. CDR3 nucleotide sequence: TGTGCCAGCAGCTCCCCCCCCGACAGGGGTTTGGACACTGAAGCTTTCTTT. This translates into CASSSPPDRGLDTEAFF.

The rearrangement joins TRBV5-1 to TRBJ2-2, with D perhaps TRBD1 (6 bases). Germline V CDR1 and CDR2: SGHRS, YFSETQ. The V and J ends lost 4 bases and 3 bases respectively, with 13 bases between them. This CDR3 has 15 residues. The CDR3 here is CASSPWGQDTGELFF. CDR3 bases: TGCGCCAGCAGCCCCTGGGGGCAGGACACCGGGGAGCTGTTTTTT.

This chain uses TRBV30 with TRBJ1-5; no reliable D call. Per the germline V gene, CDR1 is GTSNPN and CDR2 is SVGIG (reference sequence). Between the trimmed V and J ends, which lost 5 bases and 2 bases, there was a span of 19 bases. The CDR3 is 16 amino acids. As DNA, the CDR3 is TGTGCCTGGTCCCAGAGATGGAGAGGAGGCAATCAGCCCCAGCATTTT. This gives the protein CAWSQRWRGGNQPQHF.